This TCR beta chain was observed in a study of blood T cell repertoires in COVID-19. At the level of the study: From the United States, Italy and Spain came samples of acute and convalescent COVID-19.

Clones were read by immunoSEQ multiplex PCR, and TCRdb kept only the in-frame ones, dropping some. The sample records roughly 250,000 clones, nearly 85% being singletons. The CDR3 has 14 amino acids. The germline gives CDR1 SGHNT, CDR2 YYREEE (reference sequence). Losses at the gene ends were 2 bases for V and 3 bases for J; bases not matched to a gene: 4. Material: peripheral blood. The genes are TRBV5-4 and TRBJ2-5, with TRBD1 identical over 7 bases. The receptor was derived from a human donor in a cohort sampled during active COVID-19. This CDR3 is CASSLRDSKETQYF. CDR3 bases: TGTGCCAGCAGCTTAAGGGACAGCAAAGAGACCCAGTACTTC.